This T cell receptor (beta chain) was observed in a study of PD-1 blockade in classical Hodgkin lymphoma. Per the germline V gene, CDR1 is SGHVS and CDR2 is FQNEAQ. Germline trimming cut 3 bases from V and 0 bases from J; bases unmatched to any gene: 8. CDR3 length equals 18 residues. Study observations and caveats: Some patients started nivolumab under 1 year after ASCT, and they were excluded. Patients newly diagnosed and complete responders had comparable baseline diversity.

The time point: cycle 4 day 1 (C4D1), after around six weeks of nivolumab. Relapse after autologous stem cell transplantation occurred in every patient, and brentuximab vedotin exposure varied. This clone was found once. What it recognizes is unknown. Generated by immunoSEQ multiplex PCR, the TCRdb table keeps only in-frame clones and is missing some. Found here are approximately 96,000 clones, approximately 94% of them singletons; the top ten hold roughly 2%. Specimen: peripheral blood mononuclear cells (PBMCs), collected before the fourth cycle of nivolumab. The V gene is TRBV7-8, the J gene TRBJ1-6, with 7 positions matching TRBD1. This TCR was recovered from a human donor with classical Hodgkin lymphoma. The CDR3 DNA follows: TGTGCCAGCAGCTTGGCCGGGACAGCAAGCTCCTATAATTCACCCCTCCACTTT. Its protein product is CASSLAGTASSYNSPLHF.